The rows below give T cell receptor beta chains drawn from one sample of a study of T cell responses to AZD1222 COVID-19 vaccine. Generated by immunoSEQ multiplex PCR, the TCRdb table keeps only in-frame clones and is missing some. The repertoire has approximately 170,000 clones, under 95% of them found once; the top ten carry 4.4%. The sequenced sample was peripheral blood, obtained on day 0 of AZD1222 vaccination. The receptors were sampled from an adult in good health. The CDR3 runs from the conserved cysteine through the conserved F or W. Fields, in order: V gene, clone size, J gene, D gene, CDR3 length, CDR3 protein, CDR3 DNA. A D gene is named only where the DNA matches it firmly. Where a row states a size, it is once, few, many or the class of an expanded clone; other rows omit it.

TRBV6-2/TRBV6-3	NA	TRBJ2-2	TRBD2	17	CASSRSGLAENTGELFF	TGTGCCAGCAGTCGCTCGGGGCTAGCGGAGAACACCGGGGAGCTGTTTTTT
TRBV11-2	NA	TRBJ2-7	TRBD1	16	CASNGEGQGNSYEQYF	TGTGCCAGCAACGGCGAGGGACAGGGGAACTCCTACGAGCAGTACTTC
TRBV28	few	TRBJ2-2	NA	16	CASSFSSRMNTGELFF	TGTGCCAGCAGTTTCTCAAGCCGCATGAACACCGGGGAGCTGTTTTTT
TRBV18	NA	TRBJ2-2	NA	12	CASSLATGELFF	TGTGCCAGCTCACTCGCCACCGGGGAGCTGTTTTTT
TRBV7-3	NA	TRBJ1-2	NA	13	CASSLRGGYGYTF	TGTGCCAGCAGCCTAAGGGGAGGCTATGGCTACACCTTC
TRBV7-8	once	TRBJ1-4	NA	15	CASSLYTGRDEKLFF	TGTGCCAGCAGCTTATACACCGGACGGGATGAAAAACTGTTTTTT
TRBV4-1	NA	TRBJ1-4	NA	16	CASSRTTGPINEKLFF	TGCGCCAGCAGCCGGACGACCGGCCCGATTAATGAAAAACTGTTTTTT
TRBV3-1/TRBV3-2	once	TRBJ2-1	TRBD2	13	CASSQLAVHEQFF	TGTGCCAGCAGCCAGCTAGCGGTCCATGAGCAGTTCTTC
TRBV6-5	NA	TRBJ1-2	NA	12	CASTGDGNGYTF	TGTGCCAGCACCGGTGACGGGAATGGCTACACCTTC
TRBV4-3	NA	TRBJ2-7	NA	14	CASSQDWQGNEQYF	TGCGCCAGCAGCCAAGATTGGCAGGGCAACGAGCAGTACTTC
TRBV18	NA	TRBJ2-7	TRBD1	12	CASSQQGREQYF	TGTGCCAGCTCACAACAGGGGCGGGAGCAGTACTTC
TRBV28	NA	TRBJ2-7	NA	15	CASSHQGSASYEQYF	TGTGCCAGCAGTCATCAGGGTTCGGCCTCCTACGAGCAGTACTTC
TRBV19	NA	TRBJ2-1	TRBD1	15	CASSRTGATYNEQFF	TGTGCCAGTAGTCGGACAGGGGCCACCTACAATGAGCAGTTCTTC
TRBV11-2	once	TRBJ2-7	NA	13	CASRTTGSYEQYF	TGTGCCAGCAGGACCACAGGTTCCTACGAGCAGTACTTC
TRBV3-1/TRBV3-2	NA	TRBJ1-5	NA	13	CASSQRGEQPQHF	TGTGCCAGCAGCCAGAGGGGTGAACAGCCCCAGCATTTT
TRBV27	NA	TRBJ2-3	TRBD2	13	CASTSGGTDTQYF	TGTGCCAGCACTTCGGGGGGAACAGATACGCAGTATTTT
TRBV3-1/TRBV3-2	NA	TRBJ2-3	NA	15	CASSQVPAPTDTQYF	TGTGCCAGCAGCCAAGTGCCGGCCCCCACAGATACGCAGTATTTT
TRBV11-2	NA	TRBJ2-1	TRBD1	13	CASRTLGQQKQFF	TGTGCCAGCCGAACCCTGGGACAGCAAAAGCAGTTCTTC
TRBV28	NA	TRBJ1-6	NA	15	CASSPTTGYNSPLHF	TGTGCCAGCAGTCCGACGACAGGTTATAATTCACCCCTCCACTTT
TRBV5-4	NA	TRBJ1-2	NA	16	CASSLETTGTNYGYTF	TGTGCCAGCAGCTTGGAAACGACAGGAACTAACTATGGCTACACCTTC
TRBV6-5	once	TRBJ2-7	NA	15	CASSYSPGLTYEQYF	TGTGCCAGCAGTTACTCCCCGGGACTTACCTACGAGCAGTACTTC
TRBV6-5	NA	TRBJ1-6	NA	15	CASSLNRAGNSPLHF	TGTGCCAGCAGTTTAAACAGGGCTGGTAATTCACCCCTCCACTTT
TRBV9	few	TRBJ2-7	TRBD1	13	CASSGATGVEQYF	TGTGCCAGCAGCGGCGCGACAGGGGTCGAGCAGTACTTC
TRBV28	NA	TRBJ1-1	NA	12	CASSWGGTEAFF	TGTGCCAGCAGTTGGGGGGGGACTGAAGCTTTCTTT
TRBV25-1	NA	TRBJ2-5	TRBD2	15	CASSAGTTRRETQYF	TGTGCCAGCAGTGCCGGGACTACTAGGCGTGAGACCCAGTACTTC